A selection of T cell receptor beta chains follows, all from one sample in a study of radiation and T cells in renal cell carcinoma. Measured with immunoSEQ multiplex PCR; TCRdb has only the in-frame clones, and not every one. The profile shows around 180,000 clones, about 88% of them singletons. The input for sequencing was blood, taken from a patient whose treatment included radiotherapy and nephrectomy. The receptor source for this set is a woman aged 45 to 65 with renal cell carcinoma. CDR3s include the opening cysteine and the closing phenylalanine or tryptophan. Clone size is shown for a subset of rows, as once, few, many or a class of expanded clone.

v_gene: TRBV19; abundance: .; j_gene: TRBJ1-2; CDR3aa: CASRPGFRDVHYGYTF
v_gene: TRBV6-1; abundance: .; j_gene: TRBJ1-4; CDR3aa: CASSEAGGAGNEKLFF
v_gene: TRBV27; abundance: .; j_gene: TRBJ2-7; CDR3aa: CATRQANYEQYF
v_gene: TRBV6-6; abundance: .; j_gene: TRBJ1-2; CDR3aa: CASSYSGQTVYGYTF
v_gene: TRBV20-1; abundance: .; j_gene: TRBJ1-2; CDR3aa: CSAASDGGYTF
v_gene: TRBV23-1; abundance: .; j_gene: TRBJ1-2; CDR3aa: CASSPTGVADYGYTF
v_gene: TRBV29-1; abundance: .; j_gene: TRBJ2-7; CDR3aa: CSVARDYEQYF
v_gene: TRBV19; abundance: .; j_gene: TRBJ1-3; CDR3aa: CASSIHPGAGNTIYF
v_gene: TRBV9; abundance: .; j_gene: TRBJ2-7; CDR3aa: CASSVGVAGPSYEQYF
v_gene: TRBV6-6; abundance: .; j_gene: TRBJ2-1; CDR3aa: CASSQDYNEQFF
v_gene: TRBV5-1; abundance: .; j_gene: TRBJ1-1; CDR3aa: CASSFRENTEAFF
v_gene: TRBV11-2; abundance: .; j_gene: TRBJ1-2; CDR3aa: CASSLDAKQEHF
v_gene: TRBV5-1; abundance: once; j_gene: TRBJ2-7; CDR3aa: CASSPRGGSYEQYF
v_gene: TRBV2; abundance: .; j_gene: TRBJ2-5; CDR3aa: CAGQGGQETQYF
v_gene: TRBV7-9; abundance: .; j_gene: TRBJ1-3; CDR3aa: CASSPEPVSGNTIYF
v_gene: TRBV18; abundance: .; j_gene: TRBJ1-1; CDR3aa: CASSPQYGPNTEAFF
v_gene: TRBV29-1; abundance: .; j_gene: TRBJ2-5; CDR3aa: CSVGGGPETQYF
v_gene: TRBV19; abundance: .; j_gene: TRBJ2-6; CDR3aa: CASSMQGSSGANVLTF
v_gene: TRBV18; abundance: once; j_gene: TRBJ1-2; CDR3aa: CASSYLEYGYTF
v_gene: TRBV9; abundance: .; j_gene: TRBJ1-1; CDR3aa: CASSVGMGSTEAFF
v_gene: TRBV25-1; abundance: .; j_gene: TRBJ1-5; CDR3aa: CASKDGGIEGQPQHF
v_gene: TRBV7-2; abundance: .; j_gene: TRBJ2-7; CDR3aa: CASSPSGGGLEQYF
v_gene: TRBV30; abundance: .; j_gene: TRBJ1-6; CDR3aa: CAHLSGTKAGNSPLHF
v_gene: TRBV7-2; abundance: .; j_gene: TRBJ2-7; CDR3aa: CASSLYSVLGSYEQYF
v_gene: TRBV7-2; abundance: .; j_gene: TRBJ1-2; CDR3aa: CASSSQGENYGYTF
v_gene: TRBV10-2; abundance: .; j_gene: TRBJ1-4; CDR3aa: CASSERPINEKLFF
v_gene: TRBV7-2; abundance: .; j_gene: TRBJ2-6; CDR3aa: CASSSDRGRLSGGANVLTF
v_gene: TRBV2; abundance: .; j_gene: TRBJ2-4; CDR3aa: CASNVIPGTAKNIQYF
v_gene: TRBV7-8; abundance: few; j_gene: TRBJ1-2; CDR3aa: CASSNSGGGRAYGYTF
v_gene: TRBV2; abundance: .; j_gene: TRBJ2-1; CDR3aa: CASSEWDRSYNEQFF
v_gene: TRBV7-9; abundance: .; j_gene: TRBJ2-3; CDR3aa: CASSVGRVSTDTQYF
v_gene: TRBV18; abundance: .; j_gene: TRBJ2-7; CDR3aa: CASSPPGGSYEQYF
v_gene: TRBV6-5; abundance: .; j_gene: TRBJ1-3; CDR3aa: CASSRGNIYF
v_gene: TRBV5-1; abundance: .; j_gene: TRBJ2-7; CDR3aa: CASSPWEGEGEQYF
v_gene: TRBV10-1; abundance: .; j_gene: TRBJ2-3; CDR3aa: CASSERGRSLTDTQYF
v_gene: TRBV18; abundance: .; j_gene: TRBJ1-4; CDR3aa: CASSPSAGGFEKLFF
v_gene: TRBV5-8; abundance: .; j_gene: TRBJ1-5; CDR3aa: CASSLLGLGNQPQHF
v_gene: TRBV4-1; abundance: .; j_gene: TRBJ2-2; CDR3aa: CASSQPQNTGELFF
v_gene: TRBV5-4; abundance: .; j_gene: TRBJ2-7; CDR3aa: CASSLAAGGSYEQYF
v_gene: TRBV6-1; abundance: .; j_gene: TRBJ1-4; CDR3aa: CASSKDRDKLFF
v_gene: TRBV10-2; abundance: .; j_gene: TRBJ1-5; CDR3aa: CASSEGQGRRPQHF
v_gene: TRBV6-1; abundance: .; j_gene: TRBJ2-3; CDR3aa: CASRGLAGGIDTQYF
v_gene: TRBV4-2; abundance: .; j_gene: TRBJ1-2; CDR3aa: CASSQAGQDTDGYTF
v_gene: TRBV6-6; abundance: .; j_gene: TRBJ1-5; CDR3aa: CASKPQGTQPQHF
v_gene: TRBV15; abundance: .; j_gene: TRBJ2-6; CDR3aa: CATSLPMGRAGANVLTF
v_gene: TRBV9; abundance: .; j_gene: TRBJ1-5; CDR3aa: CASSAQGGSQPQHF
v_gene: TRBV7-9; abundance: .; j_gene: TRBJ1-1; CDR3aa: CASSLYGAGRNTEAFF
v_gene: TRBV19; abundance: .; j_gene: TRBJ1-4; CDR3aa: CASSIDPQEKLFF
v_gene: TRBV11-2; abundance: .; j_gene: TRBJ2-5; CDR3aa: CASSFGQQTQYF
v_gene: TRBV19; abundance: .; j_gene: TRBJ1-5; CDR3aa: CASRPYPGTGTDQPQHF
v_gene: TRBV4-2; abundance: .; j_gene: TRBJ2-7; CDR3aa: CASSPPGGLAVEQYF
v_gene: TRBV18; abundance: few; j_gene: TRBJ1-1; CDR3aa: CASSPDTRAFF
v_gene: TRBV5-1; abundance: .; j_gene: TRBJ2-7; CDR3aa: CASSLIWTGEQYF